A single TCR beta chain is shown here with its context. It lacks a known antigen. Base qualities are missing; no much larger clone stands one base away. Patients with autoimmune disease history or receiving systemic immunosuppression were excluded from the trial. Peripheral blood for TCR sequencing was collected from all dose cohorts at baseline, on cycle 4 day 1, and on cycle 7 day 1. The samples were taken from a phase I, first-in-human, multicenter, open-label dose-escalation trial of ivuxolimab. Adults with locally advanced or metastatic melanoma, renal cell carcinoma, hepatocellular carcinoma or head and neck squamous cell carcinoma were enrolled in the trial. Before TCR sequencing, CD4+ T cells and CD8+ T cells from peripheral blood were sorted into separate populations. Based on the germline V gene (reference sequence), the CDR1 and CDR2 sequences are LNHDA and SQIVND. The junction shows trimming of 7 bases on V and 2 bases on J, plus 11 bases between the germline ends. CDR3 length: 14 amino acids, cysteine to phenylalanine. The only DNA kept is the CDR3, 42 bases in frame from the first base.

The sample originates from a study of OX40 agonist ivuxolimab in advanced cancers. Background on the whole study: Ivuxolimab, which targeted the costimulatory receptor OX40 (CD134), was an agonistic, fully human IgG2 monoclonal antibody. Peripheral TCRbeta sequencing was intended to test whether TCR sequence diversity was altered and clonal T-cell expansion was caused by ivuxolimab. Among the roughly 50 dose-escalation patients, about 19 had hepatocellular carcinoma, around 15 melanoma, 9 renal cell carcinoma and 9 head and neck cancer. The paper reports the monotherapy dose-escalation portion (N of about 54 patients) of the phase I ivuxolimab trial. Prior anti-PD-1, anti-PD-L1 or anti-CTLA-4 therapy was permitted, and 35% to 40% of dose-escalation patients had received checkpoint inhibitors. A male proportion of about 79% and a mean age of roughly 55 years, ranging from roughly 23 to 80, were recorded for the dose-escalation cohort. Partial responses occurred in three dose-escalation patients, of whom one had hepatocellular carcinoma and two had cutaneous melanoma. Intravenous ivuxolimab was administered to patients every 2 weeks at six dose levels: 0.01, 0.1, 0.3, 1.5, 3 and 10 mg/kg.

To sequence the TCRbeta CDR3 region, genomic DNA was isolated from the sorted cells. TCRbeta CDR3 regions were sequenced using the immunoSEQ Assay. TCRdb's version of the immuneACCESS table is confined to in-frame rearrangements and falls short of the full clone set. An unresolved V gene accounts for under half of the shortfall where checked; the remainder is of unknown origin. This sample lists tens of thousands of clones; more than 80% were detected once. Roughly 1.2% of the sample belongs to the ten largest clones. Summary of the overall study and its limitations: Partial responders in the 0.1-3.0 mg/kg groups had among the lowest normalized peripheral clonal expansion, especially among CD8+ T cells. At doses of 0.1 to 3.0 mg/kg, clonal expansion of both CD4+ and CD8+ blood T cells was observed from baseline to week 6. Low levels of normalized T-cell clonal expansion were also seen in some patients who did not respond. The antigen specificity of the peripheral T cells that underwent clonal expansion was not determined. After ivuxolimab, expanded clones were on average more numerous among CD8+ T cells than among CD4+ T cells.

This sequence originates from an adult with an advanced solid tumor such as melanoma, head and neck, liver or kidney cancer. The sequence links TRBV19 to TRBJ1-4; the D gene cannot be resolved reliably. The sample here was CD4+ or CD8+ T cells sorted from blood, taken in a trial of the OX40 agonist ivuxolimab. The base sequence is TGTGCCAGTAACCTCGGAGGGACTAATGAAAAACTGTTTTTT. The translation is CASNLGGTNEKLFF.